The subject of this entry is one T cell receptor beta chain. This specimen belongs to a study of T cell changes during pregnancy in multiple sclerosis. Germline assignment: CDR1 LGHNA and CDR2 YSLEER. Between the trimmed V and J ends, which lost 4 bases and 6 bases, there was a span of 26 bases. The CDR3 has 18 residues. This table comes from immunoSEQ multiplex PCR, and its TCRdb copy is limited to in-frame clones, with some not included. The table has over 50,000 clones, 88% seen once. V and J are TRBV4-3 and TRBJ2-3; D is uncertain. The receptor was derived from a female donor with multiple sclerosis, enrolled in a pregnancy study. The sample here was CD4+ T cells from peripheral blood mononuclear cells, taken in the third trimester of pregnancy. The CDR3 DNA follows: TGCGCCAGCAGCCGGTCGGGTTTACTGTCCGCGAATAGGGATACGCAGTATTTT. Translation gives CASSRSGLLSANRDTQYF.